The T cell receptor (beta chain) described here comes from a study of beta chain features in type 1 diabetes. About the study: When patients were set against healthy donors, age, gender and cell yields were similar. Study-level findings and limits: Among all four CD4+ subsets, Type 1 diabetes patients had TCRB CDR3s that were moderately but significantly shorter. Shorter templates might be favored by PCR, equally in patients and controls. In comparison with healthy donors, patients had naive, central memory and Treg TCRB repertoires that appeared more similar.

The CDR3 has 13 residues. Trimming cost V 4 bases and J 4 bases, with 11 bases left between them. Germline CDR1 and CDR2: SGHTA and FQGNSA. This clone has more than one count but fewer than ten. Its specificity is not known. The investigators reverse transcribed all of the isolated RNA, so they sequenced expressed TCRB transcripts. Method: immunoSEQ multiplex PCR; TCRdb's copy keeps in-frame clones and lacks some. Of around 250,000 clones detected, 13% to 15% appear once; the ten largest clones hold less than 0.02%. The specimen sequenced was naive CD4+ T cells from blood. This TCR came from a man aged 25 to 45 with type 1 diabetes. The J gene is TRBJ2-7, the V gene TRBV7-2; D remains ambiguous. For the CDR3, the DNA is TGTGCCAGCAGCTCCGAGACTGTATACGAGCAGTACTTC. Translation gives CASSSETVYEQYF.